This T cell receptor beta chain was obtained from a study of cytomegalovirus exposure and HLA in healthy donors. Study-wide findings and caveats: The authors reported that TCR beta sequences could predict HLA-A and HLA-B alleles. These predictions were accurate for most subjects in the first cohort. The likely explanation for a cluster of highly shared sequence variants was sequencing artifact.

Worth noting for this clone: Antigen: not known.

The PCR contained 60 Vbeta and 13 Jbeta primers. In the study's own analysis: Counted up in a later analysis, unique TCR beta chains came to some 72 million, with around 10 million shared. Only in-frame clones appear in the TCRdb table, and some are missing; sequencing was by immunoSEQ multiplex PCR. V, J and clone size are taken as reported in that table, and D and trimming were inferred from the DNA itself. Among about 110,000 clones listed, 75% to 90% were seen once. Sequencing input: PBMCs. This TCR came from a man between 35 and 55 years old in good health and CMV-seronegative.

CDR3 DNA: TGCGCCAGCAGCTTGGATGGCCGAAGAAATCAGCCCCAGCATTTT. It yields the protein CASSLDGRRNQPQHF. The chain couples TRBV5-1 to TRBJ1-5; D not resolved. Trimming cost V 0 bases and J 4 bases, with 11 bases left between them. CDR1 and CDR2 (germline): SGHRS, YFSETQ. This CDR3 contains 15 residues.